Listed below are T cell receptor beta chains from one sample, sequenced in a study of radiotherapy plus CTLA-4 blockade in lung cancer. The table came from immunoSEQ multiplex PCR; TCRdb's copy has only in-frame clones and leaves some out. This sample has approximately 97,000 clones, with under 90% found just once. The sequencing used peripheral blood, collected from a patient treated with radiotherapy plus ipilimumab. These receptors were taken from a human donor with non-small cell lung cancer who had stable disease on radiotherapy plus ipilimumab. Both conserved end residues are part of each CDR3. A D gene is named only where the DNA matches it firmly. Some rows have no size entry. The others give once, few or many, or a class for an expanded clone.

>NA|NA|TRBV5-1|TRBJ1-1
CASSLNSDMNTEAFF
TGCGCCAGCAGCTTGAATTCAGATATGAACACTGAAGCTTTCTTT
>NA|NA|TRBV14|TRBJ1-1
CASSQELTGRAFF
TGTGCCAGCAGCCAAGAACTAACGGGACGGGCTTTCTTT
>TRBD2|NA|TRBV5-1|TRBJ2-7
CASSLAWTRGYEQYF
TGCGCCAGCAGCTTGGCGTGGACTAGAGGGTACGAGCAGTACTTC
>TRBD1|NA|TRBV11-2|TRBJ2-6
CASSWGQGEGRANVLTF
TGTGCCAGCAGCTGGGGACAGGGGGAAGGGAGGGCCAACGTCCTGACTTTC
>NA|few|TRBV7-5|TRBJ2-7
CVRTPCLTVYEQYF
TGTGTCAGAACCCCCTGTCTGACGGTCTACGAGCAGTACTTC
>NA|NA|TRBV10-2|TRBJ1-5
CASSESPSQPQHF
TGCGCCAGCAGTGAATCCCCAAGTCAGCCCCAGCATTTT
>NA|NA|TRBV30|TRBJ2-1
CAWSVGLAGQFF
TGTGCCTGGAGTGTAGGGCTCGCGGGGCAGTTCTTC
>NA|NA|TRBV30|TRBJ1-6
CAWSVGGWDSPLHF
TGTGCCTGGAGTGTGGGGGGGTGGGATTCACCCCTCCACTTT
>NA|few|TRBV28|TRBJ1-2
CASSQPPSNYGYTF
TGTGCCAGCAGTCAACCCCCCTCTAACTATGGCTACACCTTC
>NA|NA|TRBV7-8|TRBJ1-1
CASSLANREAFF
TGTGCCAGCAGCTTAGCTAACAGGGAAGCTTTCTTT
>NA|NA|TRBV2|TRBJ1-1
CASGMGGNTEAFF
TGTGCCAGCGGGATGGGGGGAAACACTGAAGCTTTCTTT
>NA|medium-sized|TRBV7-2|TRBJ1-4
CASSSGDLLAGEKLFF
TGTGCCAGCAGCTCTGGGGACCTCCTGGCGGGTGAAAAACTGTTTTTT
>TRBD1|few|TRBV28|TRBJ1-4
CASSFMDRSNEKLFF
TGTGCCAGCAGTTTCATGGACAGGAGTAATGAAAAACTGTTTTTT